The 7 T cell receptor beta chains reported below all come from one sample, sequenced in a study of shared clonotypes between healthy human individuals. As defined, naive CD8 cells were CD45RO-negative and positively selected for CCR7, with terminally differentiated effector memory CD45RA+ cells excluded. Some clones are missing from TCRdb's copy, which holds only in-frame ones; the method was immunoSEQ multiplex PCR. The sample includes hundreds of thousands of clones, 95% to 97% seen only once; the top ten take approximately 0.1%. Sequences were obtained from naive CD8+ T cells sorted from blood. The source is a woman aged 25 to 39 in good health.

On this clone itself: Other DNA sequences of this sample code for an identical CDR3. The chain employs TRBV5-6 and TRBJ2-7, with 7 bases lining up with TRBD1. V was clipped by 2 bases and J by 1 base; unmatched bases: 3. In germline, CDR1 is SGHDT, CDR2 YYEEEE. The CDR3 contains 14 residues. The CDR3 nucleotides read TGTGCCAGCAGCTTAGGGACAGTTTCCTACGAGCAGTACTTC. Its translation: CASSLGTVSYEQYF.

The chain has TRBV4-2 and TRBJ2-1; D not resolved. The CDR3 runs to 12 residues. With 3 bases removed from V and 3 bases from J, the gap between germline ends came to 3 bases. Germline CDR1 and CDR2: LGHNA and YNFKEQ. The CDR3 nucleotides are TGTGCCAGCAGCCAGAGCTACAATGAGCAGTTCTTC. Amino acid sequence: CASSQSYNEQFF.

The DNA of the CDR3 is TGCGCCAGCAGCTTGGGACAGCCTCAAGGTCTGACTGGAAACACCATATATTTT. This sequence encodes CASSLGQPQGLTGNTIYF. V is TRBV5-1 and J is TRBJ1-3; D perhaps matches TRBD1 (5 bases). The CDR3 sequence is 18 residues long. CDR1 and CDR2 (germline): SGHRS, YFSETQ. The V gene lost 0 bases and the J gene lost 2 bases, with 18 bases spanning the gap.

The chain couples TRBV21-1 to TRBJ2-7; whether TRBD2, the table's D call, matches the DNA was not checked. TRBV21-1 is annotated as a pseudogene. The CDR3 totals 15 residues. DNA for the CDR3: TGTGCCAGCAGCAACGCCGGGACTAGCTACTACGAGCAGTACTTC. This translates into CASSNAGTSYYEQYF.

The V gene is TRBV5-6, the J gene TRBJ2-6, with 7 bases that match TRBD1. The V and J ends lost 4 bases and 3 bases, in that order; junction bases with no gene match: 10. Looked up from germline, CDR1 is SGHDT and CDR2 is YYEEEE. The CDR3 has 17 amino acids. CDR3: CASSPSTGVFGANVLTF. The CDR3 DNA sequence: TGTGCCAGCAGCCCCAGCACAGGGGTCTTTGGGGCCAACGTCCTGACTTTC.

This clone appeared a single time. J is TRBJ1-1 and V is TRBV27; D is ambiguous. CDR1 and CDR2 (germline): MNHEY, SMNVEV (reference sequence). V was cut by 2 bases and J by 5 bases, with 9 bases left in between. CDR3 size: 13 residues. CDR3 nucleotides: TGTGCCAGCAGTTTAATGAGAGGTACTGAAGCTTTCTTT. Amino acid sequence: CASSLMRGTEAFF.

The rearrangement links TRBV7-6 to TRBJ2-1; possibly TRBD2 for D (5 bases). The CDR3 runs 15 residues. Germline CDR1 reads SGHVS; CDR2 reads FNYEAQ. Trimming left V 5 bases short and J 6 bases short, with 17 bases between. The CDR3 region is CASSLLAEVTNEQFF. The CDR3 DNA is TGTGCCAGCAGCCTTCTAGCTGAAGTAACCAATGAGCAGTTCTTC.